This T cell receptor beta chain is from a study of cytomegalovirus exposure and HLA in healthy donors. Across the study: In an early release, HLA-typed donors contributed tens of millions of unique TCR sequences.

The study's findings and limits: In most subjects, TCR beta sequences reportedly gave accurate predictions of HLA-A and HLA-B alleles. The authors listed over 150 TCR beta chains as cytomegalovirus-associated.

The CDR3 spans 16 residues. Germline loops: CDR1 SGHRS, CDR2 YFSETQ. The V gene end was trimmed by 2 bases and the J gene end by 5 bases; junction bases not matched to a gene: 13. With 60 Vbeta and 13 Jbeta primers, the PCR was carried out. The assay was immunoSEQ multiplex PCR, and TCRdb's table has in-frame clones only and misses some. Of roughly 150,000 clones listed, 75% to 80% are singletons. A word on this clone: Its antigen is unknown.

The chain recombines TRBV5-1 with TRBJ2-7; 7 nucleotides line up with TRBD1. Sequencing used PBMCs. The receptor's source is a male donor in good health and CMV-seronegative. The CDR3 sequence is CASSLEGSDRNHEQYF. The CDR3 DNA reads TGCGCCAGCAGCTTAGAGGGTTCGGACAGGAACCACGAGCAGTACTTC.